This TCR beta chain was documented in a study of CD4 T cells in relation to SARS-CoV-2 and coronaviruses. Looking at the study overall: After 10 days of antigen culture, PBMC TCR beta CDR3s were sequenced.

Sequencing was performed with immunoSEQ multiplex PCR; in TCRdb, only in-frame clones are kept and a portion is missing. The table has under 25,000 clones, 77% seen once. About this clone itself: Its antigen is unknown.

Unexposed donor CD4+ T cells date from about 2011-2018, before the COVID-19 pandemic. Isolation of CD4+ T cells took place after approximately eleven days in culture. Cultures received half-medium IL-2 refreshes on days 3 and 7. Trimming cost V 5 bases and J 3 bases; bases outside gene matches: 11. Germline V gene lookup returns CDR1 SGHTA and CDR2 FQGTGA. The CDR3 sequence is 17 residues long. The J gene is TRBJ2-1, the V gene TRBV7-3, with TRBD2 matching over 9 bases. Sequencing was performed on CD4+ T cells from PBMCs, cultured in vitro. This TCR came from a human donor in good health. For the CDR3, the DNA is TGTGCCAGCAGCCCCCTCCCGGGCGGGGGGGGCTACAATGAGCAGTTCTTC. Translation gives CASSPLPGGGGYNEQFF.